The T cell receptor (beta chain) described here comes from a study of identifying expanded T cells in peripheral blood. Clones were read by immunoSEQ multiplex PCR, and TCRdb kept only the in-frame ones, dropping some. The table includes under 100,000 clones, 80% to 90% detected once. On this clone: Its antigen is currently unknown.

Study-level findings and limits: Clone count variance between approximately two-week samples rose with total template count.

This receptor was obtained from a person aged 18 to 75 in good health. Specimen: blood.

The CDR3 DNA follows: TGTGCCAGCAGTGAATTGGGGACCCTCCACTTT. As protein: CASSELGTLHF. This sequence joins TRBV25-1 and TRBJ1-6; D remains ambiguous. CDR1 and CDR2 (germline): MGHDK, SYGVNS. Trimming stripped 1 base from V and 14 bases from J, with 6 bases between. This CDR3 region has 11 residues.